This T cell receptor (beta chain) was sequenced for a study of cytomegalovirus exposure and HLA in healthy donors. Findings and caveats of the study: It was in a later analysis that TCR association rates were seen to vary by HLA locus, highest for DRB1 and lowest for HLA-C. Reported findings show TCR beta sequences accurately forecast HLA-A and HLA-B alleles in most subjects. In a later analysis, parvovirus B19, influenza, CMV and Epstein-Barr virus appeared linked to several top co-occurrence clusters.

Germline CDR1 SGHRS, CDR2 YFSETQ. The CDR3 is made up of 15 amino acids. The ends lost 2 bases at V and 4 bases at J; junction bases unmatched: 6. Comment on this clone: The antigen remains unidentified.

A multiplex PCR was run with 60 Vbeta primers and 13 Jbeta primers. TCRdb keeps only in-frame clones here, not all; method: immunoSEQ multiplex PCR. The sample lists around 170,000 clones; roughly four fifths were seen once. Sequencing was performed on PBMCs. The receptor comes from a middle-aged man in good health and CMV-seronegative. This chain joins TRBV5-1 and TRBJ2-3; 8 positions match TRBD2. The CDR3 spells CASSLSGSSPDTQYF. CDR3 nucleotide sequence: TGCGCCAGCAGCTTAAGCGGGAGTTCCCCAGATACGCAGTATTTT.